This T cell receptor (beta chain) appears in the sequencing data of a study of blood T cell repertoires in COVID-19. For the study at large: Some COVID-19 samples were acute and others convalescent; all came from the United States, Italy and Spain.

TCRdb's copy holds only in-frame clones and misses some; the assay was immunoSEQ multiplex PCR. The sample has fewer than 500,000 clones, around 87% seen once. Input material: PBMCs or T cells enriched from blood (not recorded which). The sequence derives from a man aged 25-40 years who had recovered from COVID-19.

CDR3 bases: TGTGCCAGCAGCGGACTCGAGCGGGGGGAGTCGCCATACTTC. Translating it yields CASSGLERGESPYF. V and J are TRBV3-1 (or the pseudogene TRBV3-2) and TRBJ2-7, with 9 positions matching TRBD2. The CDR3 spans 14 residues. Germline trimming cut 5 bases from V and 13 bases from J; bases unmatched to any gene: 15. CDR1 and CDR2 from the germline V gene are LGHDT and YNNKEL (reference sequence).